This is a list of T cell receptor beta chains from one sample in a study of shared clonotypes between healthy human individuals. Libraries were prepared by immunoSEQ multiplex PCR; TCRdb keeps only in-frame clonotypes and omits some of them. The sample shows fewer than 1.4 million clones, about 80% of them seen only once. Sequencing was carried out using memory CD4+ T cells from PBMCs. Every receptor here comes from a man between 18 and 29 years old in good health. Some clones in this sample may be carry-over from other donors' samples. Each CDR3 is given with its conserved first and last residue.

cdr3_aa: CASSWGQILAKNIQYF
cdr3_length: 16
j_call: TRBJ2-4
v_call: TRBV5-8

cdr3_aa: CASSFAGTGNYGYTF
cdr3_length: 15
j_call: TRBJ1-2
v_call: TRBV5-1

cdr3_aa: CASSSEILAGVSYEQFF
cdr3_length: 17
j_call: TRBJ2-1
v_call: TRBV5-1

cdr3_aa: CASSPGSRETQYF
cdr3_length: 13
j_call: TRBJ2-5
v_call: TRBV5-4

cdr3_aa: CSVGTGGEGEQYF
cdr3_length: 13
j_call: TRBJ2-7
v_call: TRBV29-1

cdr3_aa: CASSRDYNEQFF
cdr3_length: 12
j_call: TRBJ2-1
v_call: TRBV2

cdr3_aa: CASSTRPGGASEKLFF
cdr3_length: 16
j_call: TRBJ1-4
v_call: TRBV9

cdr3_aa: CASSEGAGAYSNQPQHF
cdr3_length: 17
j_call: TRBJ1-5
v_call: TRBV6-1

cdr3_aa: CASSSTGVEGEAFF
cdr3_length: 14
j_call: TRBJ1-1
v_call: TRBV7-2

cdr3_aa: CASSQGRQADQPQHF
cdr3_length: 15
j_call: TRBJ1-5
v_call: TRBV4-2

cdr3_aa: CASSHRTGRNTGELFF
cdr3_length: 16
j_call: TRBJ2-2
v_call: TRBV27

cdr3_aa: CASSYSSGEAFF
cdr3_length: 12
j_call: TRBJ1-1
v_call: TRBV6-6

cdr3_aa: CSARDANTIYF
cdr3_length: 11
j_call: TRBJ1-3
v_call: TRBV20-1

cdr3_aa: CASSLTGGYYNEQFF
cdr3_length: 15
j_call: TRBJ2-1
v_call: TRBV18

cdr3_aa: CGAGDPSQYF
cdr3_length: 10
j_call: TRBJ2-7
v_call: TRBV20-1

cdr3_aa: CASSLEAGGYTF
cdr3_length: 12
j_call: TRBJ1-2
v_call: TRBV7-2

cdr3_aa: CASSSLRDRAVPFYF
cdr3_length: 15
j_call: TRBJ2-7
v_call: TRBV28

cdr3_aa: CASIGGAPNTEAFF
cdr3_length: 14
j_call: TRBJ1-1
v_call: TRBV19

cdr3_aa: CASSPTNTGELFF
cdr3_length: 13
j_call: TRBJ2-2
v_call: TRBV6-4

cdr3_aa: CASSVGGPPGELFF
cdr3_length: 14
j_call: TRBJ2-2
v_call: TRBV7-2

cdr3_aa: CASSWGTDSAYEQYF
cdr3_length: 15
j_call: TRBJ2-7
v_call: TRBV5-1

cdr3_aa: CAWSVGGVTDTQYF
cdr3_length: 14
j_call: TRBJ2-3
v_call: TRBV30

cdr3_aa: CNPFGPGYNSPLHF
cdr3_length: 14
j_call: TRBJ1-6
v_call: TRBV29-1

cdr3_aa: CASRRSGDDPYNEQFF
cdr3_length: 16
j_call: TRBJ2-1
v_call: TRBV19

cdr3_aa: CASSRRRDSKLFF
cdr3_length: 13
j_call: TRBJ1-4
v_call: TRBV19